This T cell receptor (beta chain) was captured by sequencing in a study of PD-L1 blockade in urothelial cancer. Study details: Blood was analyzed 3 weeks (second dose) and 6 weeks after treatment start.

Time point here: pretreatment peripheral blood. V dropped 3 bases and J dropped 9; count of bases not matched to a gene: 8. This CDR3 has 14 amino acids. The V gene's germline CDR1 is SEHNR and CDR2 FQNEAQ (reference sequence). Spike-ins of synthetic TCR analog templates went into each PCR. This table comes from immunoSEQ multiplex PCR, and its TCRdb copy is limited to in-frame clones, with some not included. In the table there are tens of thousands of clones, roughly 89% of which are singletons. This chain uses TRBV7-9 with TRBJ2-1; 7 bases align to TRBD1. The sequence came from a man in his 60s with urothelial cancer. The input for sequencing was PBMCs, taken around atezolizumab (anti-PD-L1) treatment. CDR3 sequence: CASSFGTAKGEQFF. CDR3 sequence (DNA): TGTGCCAGCAGCTTCGGGACAGCCAAGGGTGAGCAGTTCTTC.